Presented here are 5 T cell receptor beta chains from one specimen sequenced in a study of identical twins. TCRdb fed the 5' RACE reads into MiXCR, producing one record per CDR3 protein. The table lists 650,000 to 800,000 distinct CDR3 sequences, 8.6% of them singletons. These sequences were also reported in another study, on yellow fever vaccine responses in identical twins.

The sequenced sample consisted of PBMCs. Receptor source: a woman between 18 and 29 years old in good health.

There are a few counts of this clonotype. CDR3 amino acids: CASSLKPMGASGANVLTF. For the CDR3, the DNA is TGCGCCAGCAGCCTCAAGCCAATGGGTGCCTCTGGGGCCAACGTCCTGACTTTC. The chain couples TRBV4-1 to TRBJ2-6, with D hard to call. The CDR3 is 18 amino acids. CDR1 and CDR2 (germline): MGHRA, YSYEKL. The ends were cut back, 4 bases at V and 0 bases at J, with 16 bases in the middle.

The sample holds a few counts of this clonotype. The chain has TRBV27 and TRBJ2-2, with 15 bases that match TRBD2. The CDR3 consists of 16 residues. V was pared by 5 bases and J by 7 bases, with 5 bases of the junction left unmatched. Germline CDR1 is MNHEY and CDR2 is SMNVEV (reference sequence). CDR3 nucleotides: TGTGCCAGCAGTAGGGGGACTAGCGGGGGGTTCGGGGAGCTGTTTTTT. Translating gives CASSRGTSGGFGELFF.

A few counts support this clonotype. The CDR3 loop reads CASSLAGHTANEQFF. The CDR3 nucleotides are TGTGCCAGCAGCTTAGCGGGACACACGGCCAATGAGCAGTTCTTC. The chain uses TRBV7-8 and TRBJ2-1, with D tentatively TRBD1 (6 bases). CDR1 is SGHVS, CDR2 FQNEAQ, per germline. CDR3 size: 15 residues. V shed 0 bases and J shed 6 bases, with 12 bases lying between them.

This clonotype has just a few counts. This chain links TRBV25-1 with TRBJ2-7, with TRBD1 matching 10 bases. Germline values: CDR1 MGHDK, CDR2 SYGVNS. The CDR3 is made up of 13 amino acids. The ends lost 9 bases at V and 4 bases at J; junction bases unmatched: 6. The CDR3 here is CASEGQGTYEQYF. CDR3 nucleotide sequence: TGTGCCAGTGAGGGACAGGGGACATACGAGCAGTACTTC.

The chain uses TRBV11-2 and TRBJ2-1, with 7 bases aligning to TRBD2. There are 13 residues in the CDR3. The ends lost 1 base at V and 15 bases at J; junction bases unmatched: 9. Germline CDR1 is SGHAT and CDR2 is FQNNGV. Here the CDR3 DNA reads TGTGCCAGCAGCTTAGCCCTAAGCGGGATTGTGTTCTTC. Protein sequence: CASSLALSGIVFF.